Listed below are T cell receptor beta chains from one sample, sequenced in a study of CD4 T cells in relation to SARS-CoV-2 and coronaviruses. The data were produced by immunoSEQ multiplex PCR, yet TCRdb's version contains in-frame clones alone and is incomplete. The top ten hold 30% of the sample, which has approximately 20,000 clones, over 60% seen once. These receptors' targets are unknown. Sequencing used CD4+ T cells from PBMCs, cultured in vitro. The receptors come from a human donor in good health. Each CDR3 is given with its conserved first and last residue. The D gene is left open where the match is weak. Not every row has a clone size; where given, it reads once, few, many or a size class.

cdr3_length: 14; j_call: TRBJ1-1; v_call: TRBV18; d_call: -; clone_size: -; cdr3_aa: CASSPTKTEGEAFF; cdr3_nt: TGTGCCAGCTCCCCCACCAAGACCGAGGGAGAAGCTTTCTTT
cdr3_length: 14; j_call: TRBJ1-2; v_call: TRBV19; d_call: -; clone_size: -; cdr3_aa: CASSIDRQDYGYTF; cdr3_nt: TGTGCCAGTAGTATAGACCGACAGGACTATGGCTACACCTTC
cdr3_length: 13; j_call: TRBJ2-7; v_call: TRBV10-2; d_call: TRBD2; clone_size: -; cdr3_aa: CASKEREAGEQYF; cdr3_nt: TGCGCCAGCAAGGAGCGGGAGGCCGGGGAGCAGTACTTC
cdr3_length: 17; j_call: TRBJ2-7; v_call: TRBV11-2; d_call: TRBD2; clone_size: -; cdr3_aa: CASSLSGGSVGSYEQYF; cdr3_nt: TGTGCCAGCAGCTTATCCGGGGGGAGCGTCGGGAGCTACGAGCAGTACTTC
cdr3_length: 15; j_call: TRBJ2-2; v_call: TRBV30; d_call: -; clone_size: -; cdr3_aa: CAWSVRTGVTGELFF; cdr3_nt: TGTGCCTGGAGTGTCAGGACGGGTGTCACCGGGGAGCTGTTTTTT
cdr3_length: 14; j_call: TRBJ2-1; v_call: TRBV4-1; d_call: TRBD2; clone_size: -; cdr3_aa: CASSQDGGRADWIF; cdr3_nt: TGCGCCAGCAGCCAAGACGGGGGGAGGGCGGATTGGATCTTC
cdr3_length: 17; j_call: TRBJ2-7; v_call: TRBV28; d_call: TRBD2; clone_size: -; cdr3_aa: CASSLSVGTSGSYEQYF; cdr3_nt: TGTGCCAGCAGTTTATCAGTGGGGACTAGCGGGAGTTACGAGCAGTACTTC
cdr3_length: 13; j_call: TRBJ1-5; v_call: TRBV29-1; d_call: TRBD1; clone_size: -; cdr3_aa: CSVGTGLGQPQHF; cdr3_nt: TGCAGCGTTGGGACAGGGCTAGGGCAGCCCCAGCATTTT
cdr3_length: 17; j_call: TRBJ2-2; v_call: TRBV30; d_call: TRBD2; clone_size: once; cdr3_aa: CAWTLTVAGGPLGELFF; cdr3_nt: TGTGCCTGGACCCTGACTGTAGCGGGAGGGCCCCTCGGGGAGCTGTTTTTT
cdr3_length: 12; j_call: TRBJ1-1; v_call: TRBV27; d_call: -; clone_size: -; cdr3_aa: CASRTLNTEAFF; cdr3_nt: TGTGCCAGCAGGACGTTGAACACTGAAGCTTTCTTT
cdr3_length: 15; j_call: TRBJ1-1; v_call: TRBV7-9; d_call: TRBD1; clone_size: -; cdr3_aa: CASGPGQRMNTEAFF; cdr3_nt: TGTGCCAGTGGACCGGGACAGAGAATGAACACTGAAGCTTTCTTT
cdr3_length: 18; j_call: TRBJ2-5; v_call: TRBV24-1; d_call: TRBD2; clone_size: -; cdr3_aa: CATFTTSASGIEEETQYF; cdr3_nt: TGTGCCACATTTACGACGTCTGCTAGCGGGATAGAGGAGGAGACCCAGTACTTC
cdr3_length: 15; j_call: TRBJ1-5; v_call: TRBV18; d_call: TRBD1; clone_size: -; cdr3_aa: CASIDQTGNNQPQHF; cdr3_nt: TGTGCCAGTATAGATCAGACAGGGAACAATCAGCCCCAGCATTTT